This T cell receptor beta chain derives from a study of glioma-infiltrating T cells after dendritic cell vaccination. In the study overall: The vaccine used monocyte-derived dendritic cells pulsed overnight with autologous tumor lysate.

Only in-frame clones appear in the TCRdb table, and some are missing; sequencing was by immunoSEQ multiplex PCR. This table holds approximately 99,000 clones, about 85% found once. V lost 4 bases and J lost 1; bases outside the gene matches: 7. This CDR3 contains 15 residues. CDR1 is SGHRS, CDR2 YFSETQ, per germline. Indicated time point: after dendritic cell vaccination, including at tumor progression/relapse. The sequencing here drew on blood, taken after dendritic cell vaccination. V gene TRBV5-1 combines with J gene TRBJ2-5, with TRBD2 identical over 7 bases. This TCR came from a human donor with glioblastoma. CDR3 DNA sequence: TGCGCCAGCAGCCCTGTAGGGAGGGTCCAAGAGACCCAGTACTTC. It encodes CASSPVGRVQETQYF.